Listed below are T cell receptor beta chains from one sample, sequenced in a study of blood T cell repertoires in COVID-19. Sequencing was performed with immunoSEQ multiplex PCR; in TCRdb, only in-frame clones are kept and a portion is missing. The sample holds approximately 210,000 clones; less than 90% are singletons and the top ten take around 20%. The sample comprised peripheral blood. The receptor source for this set is a human donor in a cohort sampled during active COVID-19. Both conserved end residues are part of each CDR3. A D gene is named only where the DNA matches it firmly. Not every row has a clone size; where given, it reads once, few, many or a size class.

size: -; D: TRBD1; V: TRBV3-1/TRBV3-2; J: TRBJ1-1; DNA: TGTGCCAGCAGCCAGGGACAGGCCTACACTGAAGCTTTCTTT; CDR3: CASSQGQAYTEAFF
size: -; D: -; V: TRBV28; J: TRBJ1-1; DNA: TGTGCCAGCAGTTTACCGGGGAGAACTGAAGCTTTCTTT; CDR3: CASSLPGRTEAFF
size: -; D: -; V: TRBV5-1; J: TRBJ1-1; DNA: TGCGCCAGCAGCAGCGAAAGGAACACTGAAGCTTTCTTT; CDR3: CASSSERNTEAFF
size: -; D: TRBD2; V: TRBV28; J: TRBJ2-2; DNA: TGTGCCAGCTGGGGACTAGCGGGAGTAACCGGGGAGCTGTTTTTT; CDR3: CASWGLAGVTGELFF
size: -; D: TRBD1; V: TRBV15; J: TRBJ2-3; DNA: TGTGCCACCAGCAGAGGGACAGGGGGCGGCACAGATACGCAGTATTTT; CDR3: CATSRGTGGGTDTQYF
size: -; D: TRBD1; V: TRBV30; J: TRBJ1-1; DNA: TGTGCCTGGAGTCCGCTAGGGACAGCCGGCGCTGAAGCTTTCTTT; CDR3: CAWSPLGTAGAEAFF
size: -; D: -; V: TRBV5-1; J: TRBJ1-6; DNA: TGCGCCAGCAGCTTGGACAGACAGAATTCACCCCTCCACTTT; CDR3: CASSLDRQNSPLHF
size: -; D: -; V: TRBV7-2; J: TRBJ2-5; DNA: TGTGCCAGCAGCCGTCAAGAGACCCAGTACTTC; CDR3: CASSRQETQYF
size: -; D: -; V: TRBV11-3; J: TRBJ2-2; DNA: TGTGCCAGCACGCCAGGGAACACCGGGGAGCTGTTTTTT; CDR3: CASTPGNTGELFF
size: -; D: -; V: TRBV5-8; J: TRBJ1-5; DNA: TGTGCCAGCAGCTTGGCCCGGACACTTGGCAATCAGCCCCAGCATTTT; CDR3: CASSLARTLGNQPQHF
size: once; D: -; V: TRBV18; J: TRBJ2-2; DNA: TGTGCCAGCTCACCGGTATCGGGGACCGGGGAGCTGTTTTTT; CDR3: CASSPVSGTGELFF
size: -; D: -; V: TRBV12-5; J: TRBJ2-3; DNA: TGTGCTAGTGGTTTGGTTGGGGGGGATACGCAGTATTTT; CDR3: CASGLVGGDTQYF